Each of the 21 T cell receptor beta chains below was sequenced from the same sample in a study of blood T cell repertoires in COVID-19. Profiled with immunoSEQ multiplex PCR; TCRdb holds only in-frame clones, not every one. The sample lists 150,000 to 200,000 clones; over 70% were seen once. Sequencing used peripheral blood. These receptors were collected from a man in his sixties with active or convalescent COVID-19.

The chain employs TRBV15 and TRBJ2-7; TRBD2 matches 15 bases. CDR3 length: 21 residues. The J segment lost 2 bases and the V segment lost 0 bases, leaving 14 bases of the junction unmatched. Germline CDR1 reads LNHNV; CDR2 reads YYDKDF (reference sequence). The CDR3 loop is CATSRDRRGLAGGRDTYEQYF. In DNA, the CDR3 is TGTGCCACCAGCAGAGATCGTAGGGGACTAGCGGGAGGCAGGGACACCTACGAGCAGTACTTC.

The DNA of the CDR3 is TGTGCCAGCAGCTCGAGGGCCATTTGGGAGACCCAGTACTTC. Amino acid sequence: CASSSRAIWETQYF. The chain has TRBV11-1 and TRBJ2-5; D is possibly TRBD2 (5 bases). Germline CDR1 reads SGHAT; CDR2 reads FQDESV (reference sequence). This CDR3 has 14 amino acids. V shed 4 bases and J shed 5 bases, with 14 bases lying between them.

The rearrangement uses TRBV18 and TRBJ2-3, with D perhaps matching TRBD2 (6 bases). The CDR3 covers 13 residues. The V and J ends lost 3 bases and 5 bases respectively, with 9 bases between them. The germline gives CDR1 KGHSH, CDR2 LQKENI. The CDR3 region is CASSPPGVDTQYF. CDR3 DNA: TGTGCCAGCTCACCCCCGGGGGTAGATACGCAGTATTTT.

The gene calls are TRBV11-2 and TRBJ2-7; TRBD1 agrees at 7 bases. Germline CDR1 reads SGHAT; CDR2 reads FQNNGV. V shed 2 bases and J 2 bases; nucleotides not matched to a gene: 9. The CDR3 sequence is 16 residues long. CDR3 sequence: CASSLPGRQGAYEQYF. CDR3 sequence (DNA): TGTGCCAGCAGCTTACCAGGGCGGCAGGGGGCCTACGAGCAGTACTTC.

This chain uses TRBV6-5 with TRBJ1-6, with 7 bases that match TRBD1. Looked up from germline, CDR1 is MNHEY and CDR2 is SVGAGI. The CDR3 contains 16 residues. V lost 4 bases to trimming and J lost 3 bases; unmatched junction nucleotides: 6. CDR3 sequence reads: CASSFGQANYNSPLHF. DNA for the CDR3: TGTGCCAGCAGTTTTGGACAGGCTAACTATAATTCACCCCTCCACTTT.

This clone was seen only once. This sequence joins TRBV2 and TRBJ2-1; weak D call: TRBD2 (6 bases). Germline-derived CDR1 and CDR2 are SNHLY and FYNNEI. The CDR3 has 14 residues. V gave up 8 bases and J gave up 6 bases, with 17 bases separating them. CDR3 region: CASRVEGMVNEQFF. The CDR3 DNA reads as TGTGCCAGCCGGGTGGAGGGGATGGTCAATGAGCAGTTCTTC.

The CDR3 loop is CASTSLAQGGDIQYF. The CDR3 nucleotides read TGTGCCAGCACCTCTTTGGCACAGGGTGGCGACATTCAGTACTTC. This chain joins TRBV5-6 and TRBJ2-4; D possibly corresponds to TRBD1 (6 bases). The CDR3 is made up of 15 amino acids. CDR1 is SGHDT and CDR2 is YYEEEE in the germline V gene. Trimming removed 6 bases from V and 8 bases from J, with 21 bases in between.

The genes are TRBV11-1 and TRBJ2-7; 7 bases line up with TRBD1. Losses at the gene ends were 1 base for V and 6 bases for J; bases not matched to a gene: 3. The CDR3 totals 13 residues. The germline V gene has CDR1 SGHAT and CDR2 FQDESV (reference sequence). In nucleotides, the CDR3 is TGTGCCAGCAGCTTAGGACCAGGGGGCGAGCAGTACTTC. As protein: CASSLGPGGEQYF. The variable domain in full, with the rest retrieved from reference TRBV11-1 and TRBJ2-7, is EAEVAQSPRYKITEKSQAVAFWCDPISGHATLYWYRQILGQGPELLVQFQDESVVDDSQLPKDRFSAERLKGVDSTLKIQPAELGDSAMYLCASSLGPGGEQYFGPGTRLTVT.

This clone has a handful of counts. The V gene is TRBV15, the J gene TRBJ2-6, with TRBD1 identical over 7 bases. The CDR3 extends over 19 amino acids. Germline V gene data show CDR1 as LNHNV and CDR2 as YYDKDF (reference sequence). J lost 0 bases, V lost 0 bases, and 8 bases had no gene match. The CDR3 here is CATSRDRGTADSGANVLTF. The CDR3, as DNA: TGTGCCACCAGCAGAGATAGGGGGACAGCCGACTCTGGGGCCAACGTCCTGACTTTC.

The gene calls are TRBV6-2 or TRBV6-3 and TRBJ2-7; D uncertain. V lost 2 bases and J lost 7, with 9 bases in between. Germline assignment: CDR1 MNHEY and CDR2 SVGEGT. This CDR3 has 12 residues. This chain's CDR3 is CASSYVRSEQYF. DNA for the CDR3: TGTGCCAGCAGTTACGTTCGGTCGGAGCAGTACTTC.

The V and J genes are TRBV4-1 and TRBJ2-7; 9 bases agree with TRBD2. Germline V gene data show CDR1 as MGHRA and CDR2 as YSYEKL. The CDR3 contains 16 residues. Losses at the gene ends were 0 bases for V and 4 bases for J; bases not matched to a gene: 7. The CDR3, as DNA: TGCGCCAGCAGCCAAGATGGGGCGGGAGGGATTTACGAGCAGTACTTC. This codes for CASSQDGAGGIYEQYF.

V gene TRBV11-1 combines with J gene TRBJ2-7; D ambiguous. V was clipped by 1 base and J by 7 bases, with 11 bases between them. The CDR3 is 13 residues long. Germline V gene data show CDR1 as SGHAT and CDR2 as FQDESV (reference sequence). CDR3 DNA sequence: TGTGCCAGCAGCTTAGTGAGTCCGTTGGAGCAGTACTTC. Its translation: CASSLVSPLEQYF.

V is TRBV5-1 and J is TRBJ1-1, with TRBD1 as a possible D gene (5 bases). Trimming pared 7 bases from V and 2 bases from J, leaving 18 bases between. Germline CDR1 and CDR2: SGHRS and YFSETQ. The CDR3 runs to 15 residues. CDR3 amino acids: CASWGRGGGNTEAFF. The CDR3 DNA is TGCGCCAGCTGGGGACGGGGAGGAGGAAACACTGAAGCTTTCTTT.

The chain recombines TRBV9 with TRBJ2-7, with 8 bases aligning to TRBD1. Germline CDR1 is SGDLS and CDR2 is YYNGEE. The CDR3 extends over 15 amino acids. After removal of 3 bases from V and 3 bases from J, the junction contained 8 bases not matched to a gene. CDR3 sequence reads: CASSAGQGSGYEQYF. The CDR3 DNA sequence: TGTGCCAGCAGCGCAGGACAGGGATCCGGCTACGAGCAGTACTTC.

The CDR3 spells CASRISPWDSSSTDTQYF. CDR3 coding DNA: TGTGCCAGCAGGATATCGCCCTGGGACTCTTCTAGCACAGATACGCAGTATTTT. The chain has TRBV9 and TRBJ2-3, with D perhaps matching TRBD2 (6 bases). Germline CDR1 reads SGDLS; CDR2 reads YYNGEE. Trimming removed 5 bases at V and 0 bases at J, with 22 bases between. This CDR3 has 18 amino acids.

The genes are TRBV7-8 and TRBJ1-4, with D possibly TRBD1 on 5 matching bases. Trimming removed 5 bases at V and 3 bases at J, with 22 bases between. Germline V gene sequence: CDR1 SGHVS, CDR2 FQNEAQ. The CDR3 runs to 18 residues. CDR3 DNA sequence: TGTGCCAGCAGCCACGGGGGGGGAAGGAAAGGAGCTAATGAAAAACTGTTTTTT. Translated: CASSHGGGRKGANEKLFF.

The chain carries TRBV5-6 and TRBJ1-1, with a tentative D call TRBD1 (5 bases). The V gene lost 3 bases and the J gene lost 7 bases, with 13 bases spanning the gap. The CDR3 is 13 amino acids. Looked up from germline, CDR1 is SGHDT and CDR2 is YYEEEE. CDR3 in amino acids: CASSYRTGVEAFF. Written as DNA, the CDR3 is TGTGCCAGCAGCTATAGAACGGGGGTTGAAGCTTTCTTT.

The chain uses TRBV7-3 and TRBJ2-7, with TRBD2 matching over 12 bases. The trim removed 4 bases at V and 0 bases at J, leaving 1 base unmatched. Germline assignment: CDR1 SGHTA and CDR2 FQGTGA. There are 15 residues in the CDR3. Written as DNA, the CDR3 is TGTGCCAGCAGCTCGGGACTAGCGGGCTCCTACGAGCAGTACTTC. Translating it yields CASSSGLAGSYEQYF.

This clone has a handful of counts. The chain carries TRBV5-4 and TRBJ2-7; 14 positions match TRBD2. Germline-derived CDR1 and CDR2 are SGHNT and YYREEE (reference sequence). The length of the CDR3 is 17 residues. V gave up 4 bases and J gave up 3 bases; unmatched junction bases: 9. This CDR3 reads CASSGGLAGVPNYEQYF. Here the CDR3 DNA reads TGTGCCAGCAGCGGGGGACTAGCGGGAGTTCCCAACTACGAGCAGTACTTC.

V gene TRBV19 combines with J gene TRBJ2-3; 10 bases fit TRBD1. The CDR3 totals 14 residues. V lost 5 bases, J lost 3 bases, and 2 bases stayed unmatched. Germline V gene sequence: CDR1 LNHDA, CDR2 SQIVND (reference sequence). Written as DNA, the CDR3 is TGTGCCAGTAGTTTGGGACAGGGGACAGATACGCAGTATTTT. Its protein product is CASSLGQGTDTQYF.

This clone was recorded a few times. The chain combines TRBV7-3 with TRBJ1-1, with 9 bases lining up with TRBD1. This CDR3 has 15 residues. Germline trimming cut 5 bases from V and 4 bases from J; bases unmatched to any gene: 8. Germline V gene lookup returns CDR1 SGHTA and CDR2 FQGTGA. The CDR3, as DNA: TGTGCCAGCAGCCGCCCCGGACAGGGGCGCACTGAAGCTTTCTTT. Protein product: CASSRPGQGRTEAFF.